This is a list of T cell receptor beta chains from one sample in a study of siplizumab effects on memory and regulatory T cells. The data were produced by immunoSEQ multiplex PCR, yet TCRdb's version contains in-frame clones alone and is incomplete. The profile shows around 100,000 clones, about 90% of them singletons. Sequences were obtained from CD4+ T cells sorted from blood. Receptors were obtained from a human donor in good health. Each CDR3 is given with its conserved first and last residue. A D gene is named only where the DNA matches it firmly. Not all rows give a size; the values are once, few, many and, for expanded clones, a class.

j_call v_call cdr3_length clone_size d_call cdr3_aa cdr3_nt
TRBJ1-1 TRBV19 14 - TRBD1 CASSKGTGITEAFF TGTGCCAGTAGTAAGGGGACAGGAATCACTGAAGCTTTCTTT
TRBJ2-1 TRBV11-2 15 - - CASSPDRGPYNEQFF TGTGCCAGCAGCCCAGACCGCGGCCCCTACAATGAGCAGTTCTTC
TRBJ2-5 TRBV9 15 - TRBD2 CASSVGLAGDKTQYF TGTGCCAGCAGCGTAGGCCTAGCGGGGGATAAGACCCAGTACTTC
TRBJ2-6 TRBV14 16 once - CASSGTVSSGANVLTF TGTGCCAGCTCCGGGACGGTGAGCTCTGGGGCCAACGTCCTGACTTTC
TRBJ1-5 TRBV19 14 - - CASRSSGSNQPQHF TGTGCCAGTAGGTCTTCAGGGAGCAATCAGCCCCAGCATTTT
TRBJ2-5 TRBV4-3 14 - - CASSQERRLGEQYF TGCGCCAGCAGCCAAGAGAGGCGCTTGGGGGAGCAGTACTTC
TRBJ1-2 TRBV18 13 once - CASSPGTDYGYTF TGTGCCAGCTCACCGGGGACGGACTATGGCTACACCTTC
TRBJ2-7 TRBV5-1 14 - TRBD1 CASSTGTGPYEQYF TGCGCCAGCAGCACCGGGACAGGGCCCTACGAGCAGTACTTC
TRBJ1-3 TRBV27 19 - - CASSLSWGSGEKSGNTIYF TGTGCCAGCAGTTTATCGTGGGGCAGCGGGGAGAAGTCTGGAAACACCATATATTTT
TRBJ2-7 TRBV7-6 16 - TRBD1 CASSLGLVDGGQEQYF TGTGCCAGCAGCTTAGGTCTCGTCGATGGGGGACAGGAGCAGTACTTC
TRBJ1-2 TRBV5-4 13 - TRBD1 CASSSGQLYGYTF TGTGCCAGCAGCTCGGGACAGCTCTATGGCTACACCTTC
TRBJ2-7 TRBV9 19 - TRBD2 CASSVGTSGGHPRVYEQYF TGTGCCAGCAGCGTAGGGACTAGCGGGGGCCACCCTAGAGTCTACGAGCAGTACTTC
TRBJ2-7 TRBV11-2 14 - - CASSRQGFFEEQYF TGTGCCAGCAGCCGGCAGGGGTTTTTCGAAGAGCAGTACTTC
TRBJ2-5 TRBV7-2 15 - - CASSWGDGRGETQYF TGTGCCAGCAGCTGGGGGGACGGTAGGGGAGAGACCCAGTACTTC